This is a list of T cell receptor beta chains from one sample in a study of Graves' ophthalmopathy and Graves' hyperthyroidism. TCRdb processed the multiplex PCR reads anew with MiXCR; each CDR3 protein has one entry. The sample records about 39,000 distinct CDR3 sequences, around half being singletons. Sequencing used peripheral blood. These receptors originate from an adult woman with stable Graves' hyperthyroidism. CDR3s include the opening cysteine and the closing phenylalanine or tryptophan. The order of the fields is V gene, clone size, D gene, J gene, CDR3 DNA, CDR3 protein. D genes are given only for firm matches. Size tells how often a clone was seen (once, few, many) or the class of an expanded clone, and some rows leave it out.

v_gene: TRBV5-8
abundance: many
d_gene: -
j_gene: TRBJ2-5
CDR3nt: TGTGCCAGCAGTCAAAAGCAGGGGGGTGAGACCCAGTACTTC
CDR3aa: CASSQKQGGETQYF

v_gene: TRBV20-1
abundance: few
d_gene: -
j_gene: TRBJ2-5
CDR3nt: TGCAGTGCTACACGACAGACCGGGGAGACCCAGTACTTC
CDR3aa: CSATRQTGETQYF

v_gene: TRBV5-8
abundance: many
d_gene: -
j_gene: TRBJ1-1
CDR3nt: TGTGCCAGCAGCATCCAGGGAAATTCTGAAGCTTTCTTT
CDR3aa: CASSIQGNSEAFF

v_gene: TRBV7-2
abundance: -
d_gene: -
j_gene: TRBJ2-7
CDR3nt: TGTGCCAGCAGCTTAGTAGCTGAGGGCCTCTACGAGCAGTACTTC
CDR3aa: CASSLVAEGLYEQYF

v_gene: TRBV7-2
abundance: few
d_gene: -
j_gene: TRBJ2-7
CDR3nt: TGTGCCAGCAGCTTAGAGCGGCTAGGCATGGTCCGCGAGCAGTACTTC
CDR3aa: CASSLERLGMVREQYF

v_gene: TRBV29-1
abundance: few
d_gene: TRBD2
j_gene: TRBJ2-7
CDR3nt: TGCAGCGTTGAAGGTTGGCTAGCGGGAGGGGGCGAGCAGTACTTC
CDR3aa: CSVEGWLAGGGEQYF

v_gene: TRBV7-3
abundance: -
d_gene: -
j_gene: TRBJ2-7
CDR3nt: TGTGCCAGCAGCTTCTCAGTGGCAGGTCCCTCCTACGAGCAGTACTTC
CDR3aa: CASSFSVAGPSYEQYF

v_gene: TRBV30
abundance: many
d_gene: -
j_gene: TRBJ1-3
CDR3nt: TGTGCCTGGGCCGCGGGGGACGCCAAATGGAACACCATATATTTT
CDR3aa: CAWAAGDAKWNTIYF

v_gene: TRBV5-1
abundance: many
d_gene: -
j_gene: TRBJ2-5
CDR3nt: TGCGCCAGCAGCTCAACGACATTCCGGAGGGAGACCCAGTACTTC
CDR3aa: CASSSTTFRRETQYF

v_gene: TRBV12-3/TRBV12-4
abundance: few
d_gene: -
j_gene: TRBJ1-2
CDR3nt: TGTGCCAGCAGTTTAGGATACGGCTACACCTTC
CDR3aa: CASSLGYGYTF

v_gene: TRBV15
abundance: -
d_gene: TRBD1
j_gene: TRBJ2-7
CDR3nt: TGTGCCACCAGCAGAGAGAGGGGACAGGGGACCGAGCAGTACTTC
CDR3aa: CATSRERGQGTEQYF

v_gene: TRBV5-1
abundance: -
d_gene: -
j_gene: TRBJ2-2
CDR3nt: TGCGCCAGCAGGGAGCCGTTTTTT
CDR3aa: CASREPFF

v_gene: TRBV24-1
abundance: -
d_gene: TRBD1
j_gene: TRBJ1-4
CDR3nt: TGTGCTACCAGCGGGACAGGGGGCGAAAAGCTGCTTTTT
CDR3aa: CATSGTGGEKLLF

v_gene: TRBV2
abundance: -
d_gene: TRBD1
j_gene: TRBJ2-5
CDR3nt: TGTGCCACCAGTGATTTTCCAGAGGACAGGGCGACCCAGTACTTC
CDR3aa: CATSDFPEDRATQYF

v_gene: TRBV10-2
abundance: medium-sized
d_gene: TRBD1
j_gene: TRBJ1-5
CDR3nt: TGCGCCAGCAGTGCCAGGGGGCCTAATCAGCCCCAGCATTTT
CDR3aa: CASSARGPNQPQHF

v_gene: TRBV28
abundance: many
d_gene: TRBD2
j_gene: TRBJ2-5
CDR3nt: TGTGCCAGCAGTCACCAGCGGGAGGGCCATGGCCAGTACTTC
CDR3aa: CASSHQREGHGQYF

v_gene: TRBV5-8
abundance: many
d_gene: TRBD1
j_gene: TRBJ1-1
CDR3nt: TGTGCCAGCAGCTTAAGGACAGGGGATGAAGCTTTCTTT
CDR3aa: CASSLRTGDEAFF

v_gene: TRBV7-2
abundance: few
d_gene: TRBD1
j_gene: TRBJ2-5
CDR3nt: TGTGCCAGCAGCGTGGGGACAGGGGGCGGAGAGACCCAGTACTTC
CDR3aa: CASSVGTGGGETQYF

v_gene: TRBV18
abundance: many
d_gene: -
j_gene: TRBJ1-1
CDR3nt: TGTGCCAGCTCACTCCGGGGGGTCGATACTGAAGCTTTCTTT
CDR3aa: CASSLRGVDTEAFF

v_gene: TRBV2
abundance: many
d_gene: -
j_gene: TRBJ1-5
CDR3nt: TGTGCCAGCAAGTTCTGGGGGGGAGATCAGCCCCAGCATTTT
CDR3aa: CASKFWGGDQPQHF

v_gene: TRBV4-2
abundance: many
d_gene: TRBD2
j_gene: TRBJ2-3
CDR3nt: TGTGCCAGCAGCCAAGGGACTAGCGACACAGATACGCAGTATTTT
CDR3aa: CASSQGTSDTDTQYF

v_gene: TRBV20-1
abundance: -
d_gene: TRBD2
j_gene: TRBJ2-5
CDR3nt: TGCAGTGCTAGAGATATTACCGGACTAGCGGGAGGAGAGACCCAGTACTTC
CDR3aa: CSARDITGLAGGETQYF

v_gene: TRBV6-2/TRBV6-3
abundance: many
d_gene: -
j_gene: TRBJ2-7
CDR3nt: TGTGCCAGCAGTTACGTACGGGAGCAGTACTTC
CDR3aa: CASSYVREQYF

v_gene: TRBV20-1
abundance: -
d_gene: TRBD1
j_gene: TRBJ1-2
CDR3nt: TGCAGTGCTAGAGAGGGTTGGGGACAGGGACAAAACTATGGCTACACCTTC
CDR3aa: CSAREGWGQGQNYGYTF

v_gene: TRBV6-6
abundance: -
d_gene: TRBD1
j_gene: TRBJ2-7
CDR3nt: TGTGCCAGCAGTTACTCTGGACAGGGGCGGGCCTACGAGCAGTACTTC
CDR3aa: CASSYSGQGRAYEQYF

v_gene: TRBV7-2
abundance: -
d_gene: TRBD1
j_gene: TRBJ1-5
CDR3nt: TGTGCCAGCCCCAGGGGGCAGATCAATCAGCCCCAGCATTTT
CDR3aa: CASPRGQINQPQHF

v_gene: TRBV6-6
abundance: many
d_gene: TRBD1
j_gene: TRBJ1-1
CDR3nt: TGTGCCGGCGGGACAGACAGAAACACTGAAGCTTTCTTT
CDR3aa: CAGGTDRNTEAFF

v_gene: TRBV5-6
abundance: many
d_gene: -
j_gene: TRBJ1-5
CDR3nt: TGTGCCAGCAGCTTGGGCAGTTTTAGCAATCAGCCCCAGCATTTT
CDR3aa: CASSLGSFSNQPQHF

v_gene: TRBV9
abundance: -
d_gene: -
j_gene: TRBJ1-2
CDR3nt: TGTGCCAGCAGCGTAGAACCCGGGGCTGGAAACACCTTC
CDR3aa: CASSVEPGAGNTF

v_gene: TRBV2
abundance: medium-sized
d_gene: TRBD1
j_gene: TRBJ1-2
CDR3nt: TGTGCCTTAAGTCAGGGGGCGTCGGGCTACACCTTC
CDR3aa: CALSQGASGYTF

v_gene: TRBV20-1
abundance: -
d_gene: -
j_gene: TRBJ1-4
CDR3nt: TGCAGTGCGGCACAGGGCCGGGATGAAATACTGTTTTTT
CDR3aa: CSAAQGRDEILFF

v_gene: TRBV7-3
abundance: -
d_gene: TRBD1
j_gene: TRBJ1-2
CDR3nt: TGTGCCAGCAGCTTAGGTGCAGGGGGCAGAGGCTACACCTTC
CDR3aa: CASSLGAGGRGYTF

v_gene: TRBV20-1
abundance: many
d_gene: -
j_gene: TRBJ2-7
CDR3nt: TGCAGTGCTCAGAGGGGGACCAATCGTGGCGAGCAGTACTTC
CDR3aa: CSAQRGTNRGEQYF

v_gene: TRBV11-2
abundance: -
d_gene: TRBD2
j_gene: TRBJ2-6
CDR3nt: TGTGCCAGCAGTGCCGCAGGGACTAGCGGGAGTCGCTTAGGGGCCAACGTCCTGACTTTC
CDR3aa: CASSAAGTSGSRLGANVLTF

v_gene: TRBV29-1
abundance: few
d_gene: TRBD1
j_gene: TRBJ1-5
CDR3nt: TGCAGCGTACGCCAGGGACAGGCCAGCAATCAGCCCCAGCATTTT
CDR3aa: CSVRQGQASNQPQHF

v_gene: TRBV20-1
abundance: -
d_gene: TRBD2
j_gene: TRBJ2-2
CDR3nt: TGCAGTGCTAGAGGTCTGAGCGGGAGGGAGCTGTTTTTT
CDR3aa: CSARGLSGRELFF

v_gene: TRBV4-1
abundance: -
d_gene: TRBD1
j_gene: TRBJ1-1
CDR3nt: TGCGCCAGCAGCCAAGATACCCCGGGGACAGGGTACGAAGCTTTCTTT
CDR3aa: CASSQDTPGTGYEAFF

v_gene: TRBV20-1
abundance: many
d_gene: -
j_gene: TRBJ1-1
CDR3nt: TGCAGTGCTATCGGGGGGGGGACTGAAGCTTTCTTT
CDR3aa: CSAIGGGTEAFF

v_gene: TRBV12-3/TRBV12-4
abundance: many
d_gene: -
j_gene: TRBJ1-3
CDR3nt: TGTGCCAGCAGCTCCCCAGGGACTGGAAACACCATATATTTT
CDR3aa: CASSSPGTGNTIYF

v_gene: TRBV7-2
abundance: once
d_gene: TRBD2
j_gene: TRBJ2-3
CDR3nt: TGTGCCAGCAGTTTCGGACTAGCGGGAGGGCCAGATACGCAGTATTTT
CDR3aa: CASSFGLAGGPDTQYF

v_gene: TRBV10-3
abundance: -
d_gene: -
j_gene: TRBJ1-1
CDR3nt: TGTGCCATCAGCACAGGGACTAATATGAACACTGAAGCTTTCTTT
CDR3aa: CAISTGTNMNTEAFF

v_gene: TRBV5-4
abundance: -
d_gene: TRBD1
j_gene: TRBJ1-2
CDR3nt: TGTGCCAGCAGCCAACCCGGGACAGGGGGCGCATCTGGCTACACCTTC
CDR3aa: CASSQPGTGGASGYTF

v_gene: TRBV10-3
abundance: -
d_gene: TRBD1
j_gene: TRBJ1-2
CDR3nt: TGTGCCAGCAGTGGAGGACAGGGAGAAGGCTACACCTTC
CDR3aa: CASSGGQGEGYTF

v_gene: TRBV6-5
abundance: many
d_gene: -
j_gene: TRBJ1-1
CDR3nt: TGTGCCAGCAGTCCCGGAGGGGCGTCTGAAGCTTTCTTT
CDR3aa: CASSPGGASEAFF

v_gene: TRBV20-1
abundance: once
d_gene: -
j_gene: TRBJ2-5
CDR3nt: TGCAGTGCAGATTCTAGCCAAGAGACCCAGTACTTC
CDR3aa: CSADSSQETQYF

v_gene: TRBV11-1
abundance: -
d_gene: -
j_gene: TRBJ2-7
CDR3nt: TGTGCCAGCAGCTTAGCGTCGAGCGGGCCCCCGTCGGAACAGTACTTC
CDR3aa: CASSLASSGPPSEQYF

v_gene: TRBV7-9
abundance: many
d_gene: -
j_gene: TRBJ1-1
CDR3nt: TGTGCCAGCAGCCCCTTTCGTTTTGGTTTAGGGACTCTGAACACTGAAGCTTTCTTT
CDR3aa: CASSPFRFGLGTLNTEAFF

v_gene: TRBV19
abundance: -
d_gene: -
j_gene: TRBJ1-2
CDR3nt: TGTGCCGGTAATTCACAGGGATCGGACTATGGCTACACCTTC
CDR3aa: CAGNSQGSDYGYTF

v_gene: TRBV7-8
abundance: many
d_gene: TRBD1
j_gene: TRBJ2-7
CDR3nt: TGTGCCAGCAGCTTAGCTGGGACAGGGGGCTCCTACGAGCAGTACTTC
CDR3aa: CASSLAGTGGSYEQYF

v_gene: TRBV20-1
abundance: many
d_gene: TRBD1
j_gene: TRBJ1-3
CDR3nt: TGCAGTGCTAGAGATCTTGGAGGGGGCGAAAACACCATATATTTT
CDR3aa: CSARDLGGGENTIYF

v_gene: TRBV12-5
abundance: many
d_gene: -
j_gene: TRBJ1-1
CDR3nt: TGTGCTAGTGTACTTGGACCCTCTGAAGCTTTCTTT
CDR3aa: CASVLGPSEAFF

v_gene: TRBV15
abundance: -
d_gene: -
j_gene: TRBJ1-1
CDR3nt: TGTGCCACCAGCAGAGCGGGACAACGCACTGAAGCTTTCTTT
CDR3aa: CATSRAGQRTEAFF

v_gene: TRBV25-1
abundance: -
d_gene: TRBD1
j_gene: TRBJ1-4
CDR3nt: TGTGCCAGCAGCCCCTCGGACAGGGCTGGCGAAAAACTGTTTTTT
CDR3aa: CASSPSDRAGEKLFF

v_gene: TRBV25-1
abundance: -
d_gene: TRBD1
j_gene: TRBJ1-1
CDR3nt: TGTGCCAGCGGGGACAGGCCCGGTAACACTGAAGCTTTCTTT
CDR3aa: CASGDRPGNTEAFF

v_gene: TRBV29-1
abundance: -
d_gene: TRBD1
j_gene: TRBJ2-7
CDR3nt: TGCAGCTTAGGTGCGGTTGGGACAGGGACTCGCTACGAGCAGTACTTC
CDR3aa: CSLGAVGTGTRYEQYF

v_gene: TRBV20-1
abundance: many
d_gene: TRBD1
j_gene: TRBJ1-2
CDR3nt: TGCAGTGCTGGATTGACAGGGATTAACTATGGCTACACCTTC
CDR3aa: CSAGLTGINYGYTF

v_gene: TRBV7-9
abundance: few
d_gene: -
j_gene: TRBJ1-5
CDR3nt: TGTGCCAGCAGCACCCCGGGGACTAGCAATCAGCCCCAGCATTTT
CDR3aa: CASSTPGTSNQPQHF